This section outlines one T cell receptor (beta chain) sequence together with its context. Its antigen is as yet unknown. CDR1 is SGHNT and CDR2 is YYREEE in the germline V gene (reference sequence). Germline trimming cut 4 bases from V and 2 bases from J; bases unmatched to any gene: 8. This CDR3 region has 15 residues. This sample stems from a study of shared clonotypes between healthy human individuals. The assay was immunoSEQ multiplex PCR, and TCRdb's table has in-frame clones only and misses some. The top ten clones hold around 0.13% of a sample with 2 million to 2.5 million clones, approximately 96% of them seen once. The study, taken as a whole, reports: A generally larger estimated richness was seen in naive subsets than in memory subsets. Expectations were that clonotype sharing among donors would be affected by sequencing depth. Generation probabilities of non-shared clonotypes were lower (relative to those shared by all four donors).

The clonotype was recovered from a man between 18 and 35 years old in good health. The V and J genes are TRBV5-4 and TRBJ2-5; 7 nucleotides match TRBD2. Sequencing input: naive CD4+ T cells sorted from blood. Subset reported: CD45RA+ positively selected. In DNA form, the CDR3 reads TGTGCCAGCAGCGTGCCTAGCGGACCACAAGAGACCCAGTACTTC. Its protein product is CASSVPSGPQETQYF.